This is a list of T cell receptor beta chains from one sample in a study of Ad26.COV2.S vaccination and SARS-CoV-2 variants. The table came from immunoSEQ multiplex PCR; TCRdb's copy has only in-frame clones and leaves some out. The table records roughly 380,000 clones, roughly 84% of them present only once. The sample was peripheral blood, taken in a trial of Ad26.COV2.S vaccine versus placebo. These receptors came from a person aged 18-60 years who received the Ad26.COV2.S COVID-19 vaccine or a placebo. CDR3s include the opening cysteine and the closing phenylalanine or tryptophan. The D gene is left open where the match is weak. Rows may omit the clone size; those that give it use once, few, many or a size class.

cdr3_length	d_call	clone_size	j_call	v_call	cdr3_nt	cdr3_aa
15	NA	NA	TRBJ2-1	TRBV13	TGTGCCAGCAGTCCAGTTATGAGCTCCTACAATGAGCAGTTCTTC	CASSPVMSSYNEQFF
15	TRBD1	NA	TRBJ2-5	TRBV4-1	TGCGCCAGCAGCCCCCTGGACAGGGGAGGTGAGACCCAGTACTTC	CASSPLDRGGETQYF
14	NA	NA	TRBJ1-5	TRBV29-1	TGCAGCGTCGCACAGGGAAGAGAGAATCAGCCCCAGCATTTT	CSVAQGRENQPQHF
15	TRBD1	NA	TRBJ2-5	TRBV18	TGTGCCAGCTCACCAATCACGGCAGGGGGCGACGTCCAGTACTTC	CASSPITAGGDVQYF
13	NA	NA	TRBJ1-6	TRBV30	TGTGCCTGGAGTGAGGCCCGAAATTCACCCCTCCACTTT	CAWSEARNSPLHF
15	TRBD1	NA	TRBJ1-6	TRBV6-2/TRBV6-3	TGTGCCAGCAGTTACCTGGGACAGTATAATTCACCCCTCCACTTT	CASSYLGQYNSPLHF
13	NA	NA	TRBJ2-7	TRBV7-6	TGTGCCAGCAGCTTAGGGGTTGCTCGCGAGCAGTACTTC	CASSLGVAREQYF
13	NA	NA	TRBJ2-7	TRBV5-1	TGCGCCAGCAGCTCGGACAACTCCTACGAGCAGTACTTC	CASSSDNSYEQYF
11	NA	NA	TRBJ2-5	TRBV6-5	TGTGCCAGCACACCCCAAGAGACCCAGTACTTC	CASTPQETQYF
14	NA	many	TRBJ2-1	TRBV7-2	TGTGCCAGCAGCTTAGCCCCTGTCCGCAATGAGCAGTTCTTC	CASSLAPVRNEQFF
14	NA	NA	TRBJ1-1	TRBV5-5	TGTGCCAGCAGCTTTCAGGGGATGAACACTGAAGCTTTCTTT	CASSFQGMNTEAFF
16	TRBD1	NA	TRBJ1-1	TRBV7-2	TGTGCCAGCAGCTGGAGGACAGGGGGTGAGAGGACTGAAGCTTTCTTT	CASSWRTGGERTEAFF
13	NA	once	TRBJ2-1	TRBV15	TGTGCCACCAGCAGAGATCCCTTTAATGAGCAGTTCTTC	CATSRDPFNEQFF
16	NA	NA	TRBJ1-3	TRBV7-9	TGTGCCAGCAGTTCCGCGTATCCAGGGATGGGAAACACCATATATTTT	CASSSAYPGMGNTIYF
14	TRBD1	NA	TRBJ2-2	TRBV4-2	TGTGCCAGCAGCCTGGACAGGGGGTCCGGGGAGCTGTTTTTT	CASSLDRGSGELFF
15	NA	NA	TRBJ2-7	TRBV7-2	TGTGCCAGCAGCTTAGATTCGGGGACCGGCTACGAGCAGTACTTC	CASSLDSGTGYEQYF
13	NA	NA	TRBJ1-2	TRBV6-1	TGTGCCAGCAGTGAATGGGGGTTCGATGGCTACACCTTC	CASSEWGFDGYTF
14	NA	NA	TRBJ1-1	TRBV24-1	TGTGCCACCAGAGACCCGGGACAGAACACTGAAGCTTTCTTT	CATRDPGQNTEAFF
15	TRBD1	NA	TRBJ1-1	TRBV5-1	TGCGCCAGCAGCTTGGGGACAGGGGGATCATCTGAAGCTTTCTTT	CASSLGTGGSSEAFF
14	NA	NA	TRBJ1-5	TRBV2	TGTGCCAGCAGTGAAGGGCAGGGCGCTCAGCCCCAGCATTTT	CASSEGQGAQPQHF
12	NA	NA	TRBJ2-3	TRBV9	TGTGCCAGCAGCGTAGATCGGGGGACGCAGTATTTT	CASSVDRGTQYF
14	NA	NA	TRBJ2-5	TRBV2	TGTGCCAGCAAGGGGTCAAGGAAACCAGAGACCCAGTACTTC	CASKGSRKPETQYF
10	NA	NA	TRBJ2-7	TRBV6-6	TGTGCCCCTGGGCCCTACGAGCAGTACTTC	CAPGPYEQYF
16	TRBD2	NA	TRBJ2-1	TRBV5-4	TGTGCCAGCAGCTTGGGGCGGGGGGGCTCCTACAATGAGCAGTTCTTC	CASSLGRGGSYNEQFF
17	TRBD2	NA	TRBJ2-2	TRBV7-8	TGTGCCAGCAGCTTATGGGGACTAGCGGGTTCGGGCGGGGAGCTGTTTTTT	CASSLWGLAGSGGELFF
15	NA	NA	TRBJ1-1	TRBV6-1	TGTGCCAGCAGTGAGGTCCCGACCGGTTTCACTGAAGCTTTCTTT	CASSEVPTGFTEAFF
14	TRBD1	once	TRBJ2-7	TRBV27	TGTGCCAGCAGTTTATGGGACAGGACCTACGAGCAGTACTTC	CASSLWDRTYEQYF
15	NA	few	TRBJ2-7	TRBV6-5	TGTGCCAGCAGTAGACAGCCAAAGAGCTCCTACGAGCAGTACTTC	CASSRQPKSSYEQYF
14	NA	NA	TRBJ1-1	TRBV4-1	TGCGCCAGCAGCCAAGAAGGGCAGCTACCTGAAGCTTTCTTT	CASSQEGQLPEAFF